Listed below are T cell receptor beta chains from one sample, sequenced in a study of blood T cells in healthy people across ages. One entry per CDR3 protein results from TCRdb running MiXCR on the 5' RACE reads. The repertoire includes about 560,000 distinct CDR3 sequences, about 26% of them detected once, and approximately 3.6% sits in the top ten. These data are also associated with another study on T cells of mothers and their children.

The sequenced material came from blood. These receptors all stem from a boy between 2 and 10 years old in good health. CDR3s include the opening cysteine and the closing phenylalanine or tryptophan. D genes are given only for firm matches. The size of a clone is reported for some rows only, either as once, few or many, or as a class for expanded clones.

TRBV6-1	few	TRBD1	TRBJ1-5	CASSVQGIGQPQHF	TGTGCCAGCAGTGTACAGGGGATCGGTCAGCCCCAGCATTTT
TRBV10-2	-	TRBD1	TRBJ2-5	CASSAGTGIMTQYF	TGCGCCAGCAGCGCCGGGACAGGTATTATGACCCAGTACTTC
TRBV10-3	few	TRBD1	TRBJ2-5	CAISESPRGPQETQYF	TGTGCCATCAGTGAGTCACCCAGGGGGCCTCAAGAGACCCAGTACTTC
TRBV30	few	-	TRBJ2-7	CAWSLGVEQYF	TGTGCCTGGAGTCTCGGGGTAGAGCAGTACTTC
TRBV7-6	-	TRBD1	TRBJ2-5	CASSLATGVGETQYF	TGTGCCAGCAGCTTAGCAACAGGGGTGGGGGAGACCCAGTACTTC
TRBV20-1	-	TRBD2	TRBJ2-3	CSARHSLAGARFGTDTQYF	TGCAGTGCTAGACACTCTCTAGCGGGGGCCCGATTTGGGACAGATACGCAGTATTTT
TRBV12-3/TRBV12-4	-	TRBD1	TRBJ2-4	CASSLGDRGGIQYF	TGTGCCAGCAGTTTGGGGGACAGGGGCGGCATTCAGTACTTC
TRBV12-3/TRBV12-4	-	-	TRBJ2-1	CASSSSPSPSGNEQFF	TGTGCCAGCAGTTCCTCCCCGAGCCCCTCGGGCAATGAGCAGTTCTTC
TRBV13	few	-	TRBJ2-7	CASSPSPGAYEQYF	TGTGCCAGCAGCCCCAGTCCAGGGGCCTACGAGCAGTACTTC
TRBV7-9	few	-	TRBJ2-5	CASSPPYGLEKETQYF	TGTGCCAGCAGCCCCCCCTACGGACTGGAAAAAGAGACCCAGTACTTC
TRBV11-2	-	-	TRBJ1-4	CASSFSRREKMEKLFF	TGTGCCAGCAGCTTCTCTAGGAGGGAAAAGATGGAAAAACTGTTTTTT
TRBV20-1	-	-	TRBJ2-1	CSAELHNEQFF	TGCAGTGCTGAGCTCCACAATGAGCAGTTCTTC
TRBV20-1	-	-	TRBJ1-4	CSGTATNEKLFF	TGCAGTGGAACAGCGACTAATGAAAAACTGTTTTTT
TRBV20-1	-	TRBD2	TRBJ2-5	CSARVSSGGETQYF	TGCAGTGCTAGAGTGTCTAGCGGGGGGGAGACCCAGTACTTC
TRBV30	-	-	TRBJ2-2	CAWSVRGHLNTGELFF	TGTGCCTGGAGTGTAAGGGGACACCTGAACACCGGGGAGCTGTTTTTT
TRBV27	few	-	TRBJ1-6	CASSRRARPQLTHSYNSPLHF	TGTGCCAGCAGCCGGAGGGCCCGACCCCAGCTGACTCACTCCTATAATTCACCCCTCCACTTT
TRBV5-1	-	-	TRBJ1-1	CASSQTRGPSEAFF	TGCGCCAGCAGCCAGACACGGGGCCCGTCTGAAGCTTTCTTT
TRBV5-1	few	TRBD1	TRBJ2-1	CASSVGQGALNEQFF	TGCGCCAGCAGCGTGGGTCAGGGGGCTCTAAATGAGCAGTTCTTC
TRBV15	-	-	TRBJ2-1	CATSRYSGGSGTYNEQFF	TGTGCCACCAGCAGGTACTCAGGGGGTAGCGGGACCTACAATGAGCAGTTCTTC
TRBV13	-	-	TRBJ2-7	CASSSPGGKQYF	TGTGCCAGCAGCTCCCCCGGGGGCAAGCAGTACTTC
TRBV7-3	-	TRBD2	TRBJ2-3	CASSGLAGGDTQYF	TGTGCCAGCAGCGGACTAGCGGGGGGAGATACGCAGTATTTT
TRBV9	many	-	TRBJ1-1	CASSVLEGVNTEAFF	TGTGCCAGCAGCGTCCTGGAGGGGGTGAACACTGAAGCTTTCTTT